Listed below are T cell receptor beta chains from one sample, sequenced in a study of control samples from healthy donors and cancer patients. Sequencing was performed with immunoSEQ multiplex PCR; in TCRdb, only in-frame clones are kept and a portion is missing. The repertoire holds almost 90,000 clones, with 86% as singletons. Sequenced sample: blood. These receptors all come from a man aged 25 to 40 in good health. The CDR3 runs from the conserved cysteine through the conserved F or W. Fields, in order: D gene, J gene, V gene, clone size, CDR3 protein, CDR3 DNA. D genes are given only for firm matches. For some rows the clone size is stated as once, few or many, or as a class when expanded; others skip it.

TRBD1,TRBJ1-6,TRBV20-1,.,CSASMDRGNSPLHF,TGCAGTGCTAGTATGGACAGGGGTAATTCACCCCTCCACTTT
.,TRBJ1-2,TRBV12-3/TRBV12-4,.,CASSSRGGYTF,TGTGCCAGCAGTTCCAGGGGCGGCTACACCTTC
.,TRBJ2-7,TRBV29-1,.,CSVDKGYEQYF,TGCAGCGTTGATAAGGGTTACGAGCAGTACTTC
.,TRBJ1-1,TRBV5-1,.,CASSLAGMRTEAFF,TGCGCCAGCAGCTTGGCAGGAATGCGGACTGAAGCTTTCTTT
.,TRBJ2-6,TRBV30,.,CAWSVYLSGANVLTF,TGTGCCTGGAGTGTATACCTCTCTGGGGCCAACGTCCTGACTTTC
.,TRBJ1-1,TRBV4-1,few,CASSYGGTEAFF,TGCGCCAGCAGCTATGGGGGCACTGAAGCTTTCTTT
TRBD2,TRBJ2-5,TRBV5-4,.,CASSLGGLAGGQETQYF,TGTGCCAGCAGCTTAGGGGGACTAGCGGGGGGCCAAGAGACCCAGTACTTC
TRBD1,TRBJ2-6,TRBV5-1,.,CASSSRTGAISGANVLTF,TGCGCCAGCAGCTCACGGACAGGGGCTATCTCTGGGGCCAACGTCCTGACTTTC
.,TRBJ1-1,TRBV12-1,.,CASSSGPHGAEAFF,TGTGCCAGCAGCTCGGGACCTCATGGGGCTGAAGCTTTCTTT
TRBD1,TRBJ1-2,TRBV4-1,.,CASSQGDRANYGYTF,TGCGCCAGCAGCCAAGGTGACAGGGCTAACTATGGCTACACCTTC
.,TRBJ2-2,TRBV12-3/TRBV12-4,.,CASSLHSAGELFF,TGTGCCAGCAGTTTACATTCGGCCGGGGAGCTGTTTTTT
.,TRBJ1-4,TRBV12-3/TRBV12-4,.,CASSRAVREKLFF,TGTGCCTCTTCCCGGGCGGTTAGGGAAAAACTGTTTTTT
.,TRBJ2-3,TRBV14,.,CASSHRVTDTQYF,TGTGCCAGCAGCCATCGGGTCACAGATACGCAGTATTTT
.,TRBJ2-3,TRBV10-3,.,CAISEFPLGGSASTDTQYF,TGTGCCATCAGTGAGTTCCCGTTGGGGGGCTCGGCTAGCACAGATACGCAGTATTTT
TRBD1,TRBJ2-5,TRBV29-1,.,CSVLGQGARETQYF,TGCAGCGTTTTGGGTCAGGGGGCGAGAGAGACCCAGTACTTC
.,TRBJ1-6,TRBV30,.,CAWSPSGGGPNSPLHF,TGTGCCTGGAGTCCCTCGGGTGGAGGGCCAAATTCACCCCTCCACTTT
.,TRBJ2-2,TRBV5-6,.,CASSPGGGGSAGELFF,TGTGCCAGCAGCCCTGGGGGGGGCGGAAGCGCCGGGGAGCTGTTTTTT
.,TRBJ1-2,TRBV10-3,.,CAISESGEVRVGYGYTF,TGTGCCATCAGTGAGTCAGGAGAGGTCCGAGTAGGCTATGGCTACACCTTC
.,TRBJ1-3,TRBV6-5,few,CASSYSLGVSGNTIYF,TGTGCCAGCAGTTACTCATTAGGAGTCTCTGGAAACACCATATATTTT
.,TRBJ1-3,TRBV6-5,.,CASSHTGPGNTIYF,TGTGCCAGCAGCCACACAGGGCCTGGAAACACCATATATTTT
TRBD1,TRBJ2-3,TRBV10-3,.,CAVAQGAVTDAQYF,TGTGCCGTGGCTCAGGGGGCCGTCACAGATGCGCAGTATTTT
.,TRBJ2-2,TRBV7-9,.,CASSPDRLANTGELFF,TGTGCCAGCAGTCCGGACAGACTCGCGAACACCGGGGAGCTGTTTTTT
.,TRBJ1-2,TRBV6-5,.,CASSFVGHPNYGYTF,TGTGCCAGCAGCTTCGTAGGACACCCTAACTATGGCTACACCTTC
TRBD1,TRBJ2-1,TRBV6-5,.,CASSYSGTGMYNEQFF,TGTGCCAGCAGTTACTCCGGGACAGGGATGTACAATGAGCAGTTCTTC
.,TRBJ2-3,TRBV7-8,.,CASSLDNGGTDTQYF,TGTGCCAGCAGCTTAGATAACGGGGGAACAGATACGCAGTATTTT
TRBD2,TRBJ2-2,TRBV24-1,.,CATSAARGTRAGELFF,TGTGCCACCAGTGCCGCCCGGGGGACTAGGGCCGGGGAGCTGTTTTTT
TRBD2,TRBJ2-5,TRBV6-1,.,CASSAIAGGAGGETQYF,TGTGCCAGCAGTGCGATAGCGGGGGGGGCCGGGGGAGAGACCCAGTACTTC
.,TRBJ1-6,TRBV3-1/TRBV3-2,.,CASSQDPSSSYNSPLHF,TGTGCCAGCAGCCAAGATCCCAGTAGCTCCTATAATTCACCCCTCCACTTT
TRBD2,TRBJ2-7,TRBV29-1,few,CSATKRASGGGTYEQYF,TGCAGCGCCACGAAGAGGGCTAGCGGGGGGGGAACCTACGAGCAGTACTTC
.,TRBJ1-6,TRBV5-8,.,CASSISRTSPLHF,TGTGCCAGCAGTATATCAAGGACTTCACCCCTCCACTTT
.,TRBJ1-5,TRBV9,.,CASSVGMYGQPQHF,TGTGCCAGCAGCGTAGGGATGTATGGTCAGCCCCAGCATTTT
.,TRBJ1-5,TRBV5-5,many,CASSFYDQPQHF,TGTGCCAGCAGCTTCTATGATCAGCCCCAGCATTTT
.,TRBJ1-2,TRBV7-9,once,CASRASAANNYGYTF,TGTGCCAGCAGAGCTTCGGCAGCAAATAACTATGGCTACACCTTC
TRBD1,TRBJ1-1,TRBV24-1,.,CATSGPDRASKAFF,TGTGCCACCAGTGGTCCGGACAGGGCGAGTAAAGCTTTCTTT
TRBD1,TRBJ1-2,TRBV7-9,.,CASSLGQAGYGYTF,TGTGCCAGCAGCCTGGGACAGGCCGGCTATGGCTACACCTTC
TRBD1,TRBJ2-7,TRBV19,.,CASSIGQGPSYEQYF,TGTGCCAGTAGTATCGGACAGGGCCCCTCCTACGAGCAGTACTTC
.,TRBJ2-3,TRBV5-1,.,CASSLAGGPTDTQYF,TGCGCCAGCAGCTTGGCCGGGGGGCCCACAGATACGCAGTATTTT
.,TRBJ1-1,TRBV19,few,CASSIRGQEAFF,TGTGCCAGTAGTATCAGGGGTCAGGAGGCTTTCTTT
TRBD1,TRBJ1-2,TRBV19,.,CASSARDRGPYGYTF,TGTGCCAGTAGTGCCCGGGACAGGGGCCCCTATGGCTACACCTTC
TRBD1,TRBJ1-2,TRBV25-1,.,CASSEEGDSYGYTF,TGTGCCAGCAGTGAAGAGGGGGACAGCTATGGCTACACCTTC
.,TRBJ1-4,TRBV5-8,.,CASSLGQGSDSTNEKLFF,TGTGCCAGCAGCTTGGGTCAGGGCTCGGATTCAACTAATGAAAAACTGTTTTTT
.,TRBJ2-3,TRBV7-2,.,CASSPGVARATDTQYF,TGTGCCAGCAGCCCGGGCGTTGCGCGGGCCACAGATACGCAGTATTTT
.,TRBJ2-7,TRBV6-5,.,CASSSPGVEQYF,TGTGCCAGCAGTTCGCCTGGGGTCGAGCAGTACTTC
.,TRBJ1-2,TRBV6-5,.,CASGQDGKDYGYTF,TGTGCCAGCGGCCAGGACGGAAAAGACTATGGCTACACCTTC
.,TRBJ2-3,TRBV2,.,CASSGTVASTDTQYF,TGTGCCAGCAGTGGGACAGTTGCTAGCACAGATACGCAGTATTTT
.,TRBJ2-1,TRBV29-1,medium-sized,CSVEIYNEQFF,TGCAGCGTTGAGATTTACAATGAGCAGTTCTTC
TRBD2,TRBJ2-7,TRBV9,.,CASSGGLAVSYEQYF,TGTGCCAGCAGCGGGGGACTAGCGGTCTCCTACGAGCAGTACTTC
TRBD2,TRBJ2-3,TRBV7-9,.,CASRAGSTDTQYF,TGTGCCAGCAGAGCGGGGAGCACAGATACGCAGTATTTT
.,TRBJ1-4,TRBV5-1,once,CASRIRTGEKLFF,TGCGCCAGCAGAATACGGACGGGGGAAAAACTGTTTTTT
.,TRBJ1-1,TRBV28,.,CASLRVRTEAFF,TGTGCCAGCCTCCGGGTTCGGACTGAAGCTTTCTTT
TRBD1,TRBJ1-2,TRBV29-1,few,CSVLRDREGYTF,TGCAGCGTTCTCCGGGACAGGGAGGGCTACACCTTC
TRBD1,TRBJ1-4,TRBV3-1/TRBV3-2,once,CASSFGQGAEEKLFF,TGTGCCAGCAGCTTCGGACAGGGGGCGGAGGAAAAACTGTTTTTT
.,TRBJ2-4,TRBV11-1,.,CASSLGRDIQYF,TGTGCCAGCAGCCTTGGTAGGGACATTCAGTACTTC
TRBD1,TRBJ1-6,TRBV18,.,CASSPGQVDSPLHF,TGTGCCAGCTCACCTGGACAGGTGGATTCACCCCTCCACTTT
TRBD2,TRBJ2-3,TRBV2,few,CASSDPSGGARDTQYF,TGTGCCAGCAGTGACCCTAGCGGGGGGGCCAGGGATACGCAGTATTTT